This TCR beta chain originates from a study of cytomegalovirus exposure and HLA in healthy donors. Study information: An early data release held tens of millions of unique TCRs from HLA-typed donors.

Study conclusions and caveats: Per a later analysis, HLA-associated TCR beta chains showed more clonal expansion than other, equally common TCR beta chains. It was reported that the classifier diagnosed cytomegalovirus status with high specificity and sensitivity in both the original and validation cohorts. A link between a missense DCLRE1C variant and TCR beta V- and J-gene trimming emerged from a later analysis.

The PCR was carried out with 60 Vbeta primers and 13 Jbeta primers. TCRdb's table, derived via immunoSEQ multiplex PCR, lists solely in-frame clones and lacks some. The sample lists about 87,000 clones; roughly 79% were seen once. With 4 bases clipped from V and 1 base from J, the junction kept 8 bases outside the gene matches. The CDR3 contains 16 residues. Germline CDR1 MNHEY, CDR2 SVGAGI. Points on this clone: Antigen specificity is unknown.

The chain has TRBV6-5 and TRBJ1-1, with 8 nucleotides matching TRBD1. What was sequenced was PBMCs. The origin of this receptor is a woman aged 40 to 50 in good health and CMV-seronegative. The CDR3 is CASSLGSGQGNTEAFF. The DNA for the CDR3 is TGTGCCAGCAGTTTGGGGAGCGGACAGGGGAACACTGAAGCTTTCTTT.